This T cell receptor beta chain was observed in a study of blood T cell repertoires in COVID-19. The V gene end was trimmed by 1 base and the J gene end by 4 bases; junction bases not matched to a gene: 6. This CDR3 contains 15 residues. Germline-derived CDR1 and CDR2 are SGHRS and YFSETQ. Data came from immunoSEQ multiplex PCR; TCRdb stores just in-frame clones and leaves some out. The table includes 190,000 or so clones, around 81% detected once. Sequencing used PBMCs or T cells enriched from blood (not recorded which). This clonotype was sampled from a man aged 40-49 years who had recovered from COVID-19. The chain joins TRBV5-1 to TRBJ2-5; 8 bases align to TRBD1. This CDR3 is CASSLRTGSGETQYF. As DNA, the CDR3 is TGCGCCAGCAGCTTGAGGACAGGGAGTGGAGAGACCCAGTACTTC.